This T cell receptor (beta chain) was obtained from a study of shared clonotypes between healthy human individuals. The wider study: Donors had three CD4 naive, three CD4 memory, two CD8 naive and one CD8 memory plate apiece.

The table came from immunoSEQ multiplex PCR; TCRdb's copy has only in-frame clones and leaves some out. The table lists approximately 2,000,000 clones, around 93% of them singletons. This clone appeared a single time. Nashville, Tennessee was home to all donors, each a Caucasian adult. Both subsets, CD45RA+ naive and CD45RA-negative memory, were split from the CD4+ cells. The sample comprised naive CD4+ T cells from PBMCs. Subset reported: CD45RA+ positively selected. This TCR was sampled from a man aged 18 to 29 in good health. Some clones in this sample may be carry-over from other donors' samples.

The CDR3 region is CASSARGTGLNIQYF. The CDR3 region has the DNA TGTGCCAGCAGCGCCCGAGGGACAGGGTTGAACATTCAGTACTTC. The chain is built from TRBV7-9 and TRBJ2-4; 9 positions agree with TRBD1. This CDR3 is built from 15 residues. Trimming cost V 5 bases and J 7 bases; bases outside gene matches: 9. Germline V gene sequence: CDR1 SEHNR, CDR2 FQNEAQ (reference sequence). The variable domain in full, completed from reference TRBV7-9 and TRBJ2-4, reads DTGVSQNPRHKITKRGQNVTFRCDPISEHNRLYWYRQTLGQGPEFLTYFQNEAQLEKSRLLSDRFSAERPKGSFSTLEIQRTEQGDSAMYLCASSARGTGLNIQYFGAGTRLSVL.